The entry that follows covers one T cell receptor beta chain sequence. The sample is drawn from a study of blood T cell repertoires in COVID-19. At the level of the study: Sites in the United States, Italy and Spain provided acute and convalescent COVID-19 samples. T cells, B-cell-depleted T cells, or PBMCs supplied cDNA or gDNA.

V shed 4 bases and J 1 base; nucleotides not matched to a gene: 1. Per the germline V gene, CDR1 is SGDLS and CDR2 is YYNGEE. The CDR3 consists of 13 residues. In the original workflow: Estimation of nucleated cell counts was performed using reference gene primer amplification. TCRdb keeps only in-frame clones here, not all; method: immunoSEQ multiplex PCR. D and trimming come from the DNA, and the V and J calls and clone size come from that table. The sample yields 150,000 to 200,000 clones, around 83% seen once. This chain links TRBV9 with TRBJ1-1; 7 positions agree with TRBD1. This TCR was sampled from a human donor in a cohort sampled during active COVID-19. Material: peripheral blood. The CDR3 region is CASSRQGNTEAFF. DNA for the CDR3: TGTGCCAGCAGCCGACAGGGGAACACTGAAGCTTTCTTT.